This TCR beta chain was recovered during a study of regulatory T cells in long-lasting Graves disease. The study, taken as a whole, reports: With 2,500 to 3,500 shared public clonotypes, persistent patients exceeded new patients, who shared over 850. The TCR repertoire of persistent Graves' patients was less diverse than that of newly diagnosed ones.

Library construction for TCR beta used iRepertoire HTBI primers and Arm-PCR of CDR3 regions. A single record per CDR3 protein comes from TCRdb applying MiXCR to the multiplex PCR reads. The profile covers a few hundred thousand distinct CDR3 sequences, with 10% to 15% appearing a single time and around 18% taken by the ten largest. Time point of the sample: newly diagnosed GD, antithyroid drugs for less than 3 months. RNA from PBMCs was the source of the TCR library. This clonotype was detected ten times or more. Its antigen is currently unknown. Per germline, CDR1 DFQATT and CDR2 SNEGSKA (reference sequence). The CDR3 is made up of 16 amino acids. The ends lost 3 bases at V and 4 bases at J; junction bases unmatched: 11. These data also featured in a second study, about T cells in Graves' hyperthyroidism and ophthalmopathy. Turning to that study: The HTBI primer set drove a first-round RT-PCR of the TCR CDR3.

This chain joins TRBV20-1 and TRBJ2-1; TRBD2 agrees at 8 bases. The TCR originated in a woman under 30 with Graves disease. The sample in question was peripheral blood mononuclear cells (PBMCs), obtained at new diagnosis, from a patient treated with antithyroid drugs. CDR3 in DNA: TGCAGTGCTAGTAGCTTAGCGGGGAGGGGATACAATGAGCAGTTCTTC. This encodes CSASSLAGRGYNEQFF.